What follows are 15 T cell receptor beta chains derived from one specimen sequenced in a study of metastatic and nonmetastatic thyroid tumors. TCRdb recomputed clones from the PCR reads via MiXCR. The sample lists over 20,000 clones, 10% to 15% occurring once. Nobody among the patients had been given any treatment before thyroid surgery. Sequenced material: blood. All receptors come from a female donor with papillary thyroid cancer or a benign thyroid nodule (not recorded which). Some clones in this sample may be carry-over from other donors' samples.

This chain joins TRBV28 and TRBJ1-1, with 7 bases aligning to TRBD1. The CDR3 spans 16 residues. Germline assignment: CDR1 MDHEN and CDR2 SYDVKM. J lost 1 base, V lost 5 bases, and 10 bases had no gene match. The CDR3 DNA sequence: TGTGCCAGCAGTCCAATAACGACAGGGAAGAACACTGAAGCTTTCTTT. Translation gives CASSPITTGKNTEAFF.

This clone was counted a few times. One base away lies a much larger clone, so this may be a sequencing read error. The rearrangement joins TRBV5-1 to TRBJ1-1, with D hard to call. CDR3 length equals 15 residues. Germline V CDR1 and CDR2: SGHRS, YFSETQ. The CDR3 loop reads CASSVGGRPNTEASF. The DNA of the CDR3 is TGCGCCAGCAGCGTGGGAGGGAGGCCGAACACTGAAGCTTCCTTT.

This clone came up many times. The V gene is TRBV6-1, the J gene TRBJ1-5; D is perhaps TRBD1 (5 bases). This CDR3 contains 12 residues. Germline values: CDR1 MNHNS, CDR2 SASEGT. With 10 bases removed from V and 4 bases from J, the gap between germline ends came to 11 bases. CDR3 amino acids: CATSPGNQPQHF. CDR3 DNA sequence: TGTGCCACCTCACCAGGGAATCAGCCCCAGCATTTT.

The chain couples TRBV7-6 to TRBJ2-2, with D possibly being TRBD1 (6 bases). Per germline, CDR1 SGHVS and CDR2 FNYEAQ. The CDR3 sequence is 14 residues long. The CDR3 reads CVISSPLGGGELFF. The CDR3 region has the DNA TGTGTCATCAGCTCCCCCTTAGGGGGAGGGGAGCTGTTTTTT. Based on the CDR3 plus reference TRBV7-6 and TRBJ2-2, the full variable domain is GAGVSQSPRYKVTKRGQDVALRCDPISGHVSLYWYRQALGQGPEFLTYFNYEAQQDKSGLPNDRFSAERPEGSISTLTIQRTEQRDSAMYRCVISSPLGGGELFFGEGSRLTVL.

A remark on this clone: Other nucleotide sequences in the sample specify the same CDR3. This sequence joins TRBV5-5 and TRBJ2-4, with 7 positions matching TRBD2. The germline V gene encodes CDR1 SGHKS and CDR2 YYEKEE (reference sequence). The trim removed 0 bases at V and 10 bases at J, leaving 10 bases unmatched. The CDR3 sequence is 15 residues long. The CDR3 coding sequence is TGTGCCAGCAGCTTGGCCGGGGGAGGGGCGAATATTCAGTACTTC. It encodes CASSLAGGGANIQYF.

This clone was counted many times. The chain is built from TRBV20-1 and TRBJ2-3, with 9 bases that match TRBD1. CDR1 is DFQATT, CDR2 SNEGSKA, per germline (reference sequence). This CDR3 spans 14 amino acids. V gave up 3 bases and J gave up 3 bases; unmatched junction bases: 4. CDR3 amino acids: CSASRDRATDTQYF. In DNA, the CDR3 is TGCAGTGCTAGCCGGGACAGGGCTACAGATACGCAGTATTTT.

This clone was recorded at least ten times. The chain combines TRBV20-1 with TRBJ1-6; 9 bases match TRBD1. This CDR3 is built from 14 residues. CDR1 and CDR2 (germline): DFQATT, SNEGSKA (reference sequence). V lost 4 bases and J lost 9; bases outside the gene matches: 7. The CDR3 DNA sequence: TGCAGTGCTATCCCCGGGACAGGGAGTTCACCCCTCCACTTT. Protein: CSAIPGTGSSPLHF.

In its sample, this clone was seen many times. This rearrangement joins TRBV30 to TRBJ1-2; TRBD1 agrees at 7 bases. Trimming at V came to 2 bases and at J to 8 bases, leaving 11 bases not matched to a gene. In germline, CDR1 is GTSNPN, CDR2 SVGIG (reference sequence). CDR3 length: 14 residues. CDR3 protein: CAWSPGTDLRGYTF. The CDR3 nucleotides are TGTGCCTGGAGTCCTGGGACAGACCTTCGGGGCTACACCTTC.

The genes are TRBV18 and TRBJ1-6; 9 bases are shared with TRBD1. Germline loops: CDR1 KGHSH, CDR2 LQKENI. Germline trimming cut 3 bases from V and 10 bases from J; bases unmatched to any gene: 7. The CDR3 extends over 15 amino acids. The CDR3 DNA follows: TGTGCCAGCTCACCGGCGGGACAGGGAGACTCACCCCTCCACTTT. This sequence encodes CASSPAGQGDSPLHF.

As for this clone: A much more abundant neighbour one base away suggests this may be a read error. This sample also contains other DNA sequences that code for the same CDR3. The genes are TRBV20-1 and TRBJ2-5; 11 nucleotides agree with TRBD2. Germline CDR1 DFQATT, CDR2 SNEGSKA (reference sequence). The CDR3 runs 15 residues. DNA of the CDR3: TGCAGTGCTCCCTTAGCGGGGGGGCCGGGGGAGACACAGTACTTC. This sequence encodes CSAPLAGGPGETQYF.

This clone is judged medium-sized. CDR3 coding DNA: TGTGCCAGCAGCCCCGGCATGAACCCTAGCTATGGCTACACCTTC. It encodes CASSPGMNPSYGYTF. The rearrangement uses TRBV6-1 and TRBJ1-2; no firm D call. Germline CDR1 reads MNHNS; CDR2 reads SASEGT. The CDR3 extends over 15 amino acids. V was cut by 6 bases and J by 4 bases, with 18 bases left in between.

This clone showed up many times. The chain links TRBV9 to TRBJ1-3, with D perhaps matching TRBD1 (5 bases). CDR1 and CDR2 from the germline V gene are SGDLS and YYNGEE. Trimming stripped 2 bases from V and 3 bases from J, with 21 bases between. The CDR3 covers 18 residues. The CDR3 DNA follows: TGTGCCAGCAGCGTGGGACCCGGGACGCGAAGGGGTGGAAACACCATATATTTT. It encodes CASSVGPGTRRGGNTIYF. The entire variable domain, with the rest obtained from reference TRBV9 and TRBJ1-3, is as follows: DSGVTQTPKHLITATGQRVTLRCSPRSGDLSVYWYQQSLDQGLQFLIQYYNGEERAKGNILERFSAQQFPDLHSELNLSSLELGDSALYFCASSVGPGTRRGGNTIYFGEGSWLTVV.

The table lists this clone with many counts. The gene calls are TRBV19 and TRBJ1-4, with D hard to call. V was trimmed by 3 bases and J by 5 bases, leaving 13 bases between them. Germline V lookup: CDR1 LNHDA, CDR2 SQIVND (reference sequence). This CDR3 spans 15 amino acids. CDR3 sequence (DNA): TGTGCCAGTAGTATTGAGCGTTATTCGAATGAAAAACTGTTTTTT. Its protein is CASSIERYSNEKLFF.

This clone was counted ten times or more. In nucleotides, the CDR3 is TGTGCCAGCAGCTCCCTCACGAATGAGAACACTGAAGCTTTCTTT. This codes for CASSSLTNENTEAFF. The V and J genes are TRBV11-2 and TRBJ1-1; no definite D call. V lost 4 bases, J lost 1 base, and 13 bases lay in between. The CDR3 consists of 15 residues. CDR1 and CDR2 (germline): SGHAT, FQNNGV.

On this clone: This may be a read error: a much more frequent sequence differs by one nucleotide. The rearrangement links TRBV24-1 to TRBJ2-4, with D unresolved. This CDR3 comprises 17 residues. Germline V lookup: CDR1 KGHDR, CDR2 SFDVKD. CDR3 amino acids: CANSDSRPSAAKNIQYF. Here the CDR3 DNA reads TGTGCCAACAGTGATTCGCGCCCCTCAGCAGCCAAAAACATTCAGTACTTC.